This is a list of T cell receptor beta chains from one sample in a study of blood T cell repertoires in COVID-19. TCRdb's copy holds only in-frame clones and misses some; the assay was immunoSEQ multiplex PCR. The sample includes about 200,000 clones, around 80% of them seen just once. Sequencing was done on a sample of peripheral blood. These receptors were obtained from a woman in her 40s with acute or convalescent COVID-19. Each CDR3 is given with its conserved first and last residue. D genes are given only for firm matches. Clone size, where shown, is once, few, many, or a class for clones that have expanded.

j_call clone_size v_call d_call cdr3_nt cdr3_aa
TRBJ1-5 . TRBV2 . TGTGCCGGCCGATTTGATAGCAATCAGCCCCAGCATTTT CAGRFDSNQPQHF
TRBJ1-5 . TRBV12-3/TRBV12-4 . TGTGCCAGCAGTCCGTGGCAGAATCAGCCCCAGCATTTT CASSPWQNQPQHF
TRBJ1-1 . TRBV5-1 . TGCGCCAGCAGCCTGGCATTATTTGGACAAAATGAAGCTTTCTTT CASSLALFGQNEAFF
TRBJ2-7 . TRBV3-1/TRBV3-2 . TGTGCCAGCAGCCAAGTTATCTACGAGCAGTACTTC CASSQVIYEQYF
TRBJ2-2 once TRBV4-1 TRBD2 TGCGCCAGCAGCCAATACGGGACTAGCGACGGGGAGCTGTTTTTT CASSQYGTSDGELFF
TRBJ2-3 . TRBV30 TRBD2 TGTGCCTGGTCCCCCCTTAGCGGGGGGAACACAGATACGCAGTATTTT CAWSPLSGGNTDTQYF
TRBJ1-1 . TRBV6-6 TRBD1 TGTGCCAGCTCTTTCCCAAGACAGGGGGCTTCTGAAGCTTTCTTT CASSFPRQGASEAFF
TRBJ2-7 . TRBV7-9 . TGTGCCAGCAGCCAGGAGGGACAGCCCTCCTACGAGCAGTACTTC CASSQEGQPSYEQYF
TRBJ2-1 . TRBV6-5 . TGTGCCAGCAGTTATAACAGCTACAATGAGCAGTTCTTC CASSYNSYNEQFF
TRBJ2-3 . TRBV12-5 . TGTGCTAGTGGTTTGGCCGTAAATGACAGGCTAGGAACGCAGTATTTT CASGLAVNDRLGTQYF
TRBJ2-6 . TRBV19 . TGTGCCAGTAGTATAGCTTCAGGGGCTGGGGCCAACGTCCTGACTTTC CASSIASGAGANVLTF
TRBJ1-5 . TRBV18 . TGTGCCAGCTCACTACATAGCAATCAGCCCCAGCATTTT CASSLHSNQPQHF
TRBJ1-6 . TRBV5-4 . TGTGCCAGCAGCCCAGGGGCCTCGGGCTCCTATAATTCACCCCTCCACTTT CASSPGASGSYNSPLHF
TRBJ2-3 . TRBV5-1 . TGCGCCAGCAGCTTCTCTTTCACAGATACGCAGTATTTT CASSFSFTDTQYF
TRBJ2-1 . TRBV9 TRBD1 TGTGCCAGCAGCGTAAGAGTAATGGGACAGTACAATGAGCAGTTCTTC CASSVRVMGQYNEQFF
TRBJ1-5 . TRBV9 TRBD1 TGTGCCAGCAGCCGCGACAGGGGGCGCGATCAGCCCCAGCATTTT CASSRDRGRDQPQHF
TRBJ2-5 . TRBV19 TRBD1 TGTGCCAGTAGCCTCGGGACAGACTTTCAAGAGACCCAGTACTTC CASSLGTDFQETQYF
TRBJ1-1 few TRBV4-3 . TGCGCCAGCAGCCAGGATCACAGGGTTAACACTGAAGCTTTCTTT CASSQDHRVNTEAFF
TRBJ2-1 . TRBV11-3 TRBD2 TGTGCCAGCAGCCGGAGCGGGGGATACAATGAGCAGTTCTTC CASSRSGGYNEQFF
TRBJ1-1 . TRBV2 . TGTGCCAGCAGTCTAACAGCCTCGAACACTGAAGCTTTCTTT CASSLTASNTEAFF
TRBJ2-2 . TRBV10-3 . TGTGCCATCAGCGGAACCGCGGACTTAACCAAAAAACCGGGACTCGCCGGCACCGGGGAGCTGTTTTTT CAISGTADLTKKPGLAGTGELFF
TRBJ2-5 . TRBV4-3 TRBD1 TGCGCCAGCAGTATACCGGGACAGGGGGGTTTAGTGACTCCGCTCCCCAAAGAGACCCAGTACTTC CASSIPGQGGLVTPLPKETQYF
TRBJ2-7 . TRBV5-4 . TGTGCCAGCAGCTTGGACCGGGGAATCTACGAGCAGTACTTC CASSLDRGIYEQYF
TRBJ2-3 few TRBV7-3 TRBD2 TGTGCCAGCAGGGCGGGGGGCACAGATACGCAGTATTTT CASRAGGTDTQYF
TRBJ2-2 . TRBV11-2 TRBD1 TGTGCCAGCAGCTTCAGACAGGGCGTCACCGGGGAGCTGTTTTTT CASSFRQGVTGELFF